This T cell receptor beta chain was documented in a study of OX40 agonist ivuxolimab in advanced cancers. Study details: Patients took ivuxolimab, an agonistic anti-OX40 (CD134) antibody. Overall study results and limits: Low clonal expansion, among the lowest seen, marked partial responders at 0.1-3.0 mg/kg. In the 0.1 to 3.0 mg/kg range, CD4+ and CD8+ blood T cells had expanded clonally by week 6.

Blood sampling was done at baseline, cycle 4 day 1, and cycle 7 day 1. Assay used: immunoSEQ multiplex PCR; TCRdb lists only in-frame clones, some missing. The sample yields about 58,000 clones, roughly nine tenths seen once. To note about this clone: Its antigen remains unidentified.

This sequence originates from an adult with an advanced solid tumor such as melanoma, head and neck, liver or kidney cancer. Material: CD4+ or CD8+ T cells sorted from blood, obtained in a trial of the OX40 agonist ivuxolimab.

The CDR3 sequence is CASSPRGPYGYTF. CDR3 coding DNA: TGCGCCAGCAGCCCTCGGGGGCCCTATGGCTACACCTTC. This chain joins TRBV10-2 and TRBJ1-2; weak D call: TRBD1 (6 bases). The CDR3 runs to 13 residues. V lost 6 bases and J 4 bases, leaving 12 bases between the germline ends. CDR1 and CDR2 (germline): WSHSY, SAAADI.